The 27 T cell receptor beta chains presented below share a single source sample, sequenced in a study of cytomegalovirus exposure and HLA in healthy donors. With 60 Vbeta and 13 Jbeta primers, the PCR was carried out. Clones were sequenced by immunoSEQ multiplex PCR, and TCRdb holds only the in-frame ones, with some missing. This table holds approximately 74,000 clones, about 60% found once. What was sequenced was PBMCs. These receptors came from a man younger than 40 in good health and CMV-seropositive.

This chain connects TRBV15 to TRBJ2-3; 10 nucleotides match TRBD1. The CDR3 consists of 15 residues. Germline V gene lookup returns CDR1 LNHNV and CDR2 YYDKDF (reference sequence). V gave up 1 base and J gave up 5 bases; unmatched junction bases: 3. The CDR3 DNA follows: TGTGCCACCAGCAGAGGACAGGGGGCGCGAGATACGCAGTATTTT. Its translation is CATSRGQGARDTQYF.

The genes are TRBV19 and TRBJ1-5; TRBD1 matches at 7 bases. This CDR3 has 17 amino acids. Germline loops: CDR1 LNHDA, CDR2 SQIVND (reference sequence). V lost 5 bases to trimming and J lost 0 bases; unmatched junction nucleotides: 10. CDR3 loop: CASSVNRGPYSNQPQHF. The CDR3 DNA reads TGTGCCAGTAGTGTGAACAGGGGACCTTATAGCAATCAGCCCCAGCATTTT.

CDR3 in amino acids: CASSRAVGGSTDTQYF. The CDR3 DNA is TGTGCCAGCAGCCGTGCGGTGGGGGGGAGCACAGATACGCAGTATTTT. The V call is TRBV7-9, the J call TRBJ2-3; 7 positions agree with TRBD2. Germline V gene lookup returns CDR1 SEHNR and CDR2 FQNEAQ (reference sequence). This CDR3 is built from 16 residues. V shed 5 bases and J 0 bases; nucleotides not matched to a gene: 8.

As regards this clone: Sequence at one end of the junction differs from germline and may be a read error. CDR3 DNA sequence: TGTGCCAGCAGCCTAGCGGGAGGGCCGTCAGATACGCAGTATTTT. Protein product: CASSLAGGPSDTQYF. This sequence joins TRBV7-8 and TRBJ2-3; 12 nucleotides agree with TRBD2. The germline V gene has CDR1 SGHVS and CDR2 FQNEAQ. This CDR3 is 15 amino acids long.

V and J are TRBV28 and TRBJ1-2; tentatively, D is TRBD1 (5 bases). The V end lost 4 bases, the J end lost 0 bases, and 9 bases lay between the germline ends. Germline-derived CDR1 and CDR2 are MDHEN and SYDVKM. The CDR3 runs 14 residues. The CDR3 coding sequence is TGTGCCAGCAGTTGGGGCAGAACTAACTATGGCTACACCTTC. Protein product: CASSWGRTNYGYTF.

J is TRBJ1-2 and V is TRBV5-4; 12 nucleotides align to TRBD1. CDR1 is SGHNT, CDR2 YYREEE, per germline (reference sequence). The CDR3 has 16 residues. J was trimmed by 7 bases and V by 3 bases; bases with no gene match: 10. The CDR3 region has the DNA TGTGCCAGCAGCTCAGATCCGGGACAGGGGGCATTTGGCTACACCTTC. This codes for CASSSDPGQGAFGYTF.

This chain uses TRBV19 with TRBJ2-2; possible D gene TRBD2, 6 bases. The CDR3 totals 16 residues. Between the trimmed V and J ends, which lost 3 bases and 3 bases, there was a span of 14 bases. The germline V gene encodes CDR1 LNHDA and CDR2 SQIVND (reference sequence). In nucleotides, the CDR3 is TGTGCCAGTAGTATTTTGGGGGGAGGAGACACCGGGGAGCTGTTTTTT. It is translated as CASSILGGGDTGELFF.

V is TRBV4-1 and J is TRBJ2-1; 7 positions match TRBD2. The J segment lost 6 bases and the V segment lost 0 bases, leaving 23 bases of the junction unmatched. The CDR3 has 21 residues. CDR1 is MGHRA and CDR2 is YSYEKL in the germline V gene. The CDR3 DNA reads as TGCGCCAGCAGCCAAGATTCGTCGGGACTAAAATTTATAGTCGACTTCAATGAGCAGTTCTTC. Translating it yields CASSQDSSGLKFIVDFNEQFF.

The table lists this clone with a few counts. The V and J genes are TRBV28 and TRBJ1-1, with 10 bases that match TRBD1. From germline, CDR1 is MDHEN and CDR2 SYDVKM. Losses at the gene ends were 6 bases for V and 0 bases for J; bases not matched to a gene: 7. The CDR3 sequence is 16 residues long. DNA of the CDR3: TGTGCCAGCAGGACAGGGGGCCCTCGTTTGAACACTGAAGCTTTCTTT. Encoded protein: CASRTGGPRLNTEAFF.

There are a few counts of this clone. The chain has TRBV21-1 and TRBJ1-5; the D segment call TRBD1 is taken from the table without a DNA check. TRBV21-1 is noted as a pseudogene. CDR3 size: 17 residues. The chain's CDR3 is CASSKKGYRGGNQPQHF. In nucleotides, the CDR3 is TGTGCCAGCAGCAAAAAAGGTTACAGGGGTGGCAATCAGCCCCAGCATTTT.

This sequence joins TRBV28 and TRBJ2-7; 7 bases agree with TRBD2. Germline V lookup: CDR1 MDHEN, CDR2 SYDVKM. Trimming took 8 bases from V and 3 from J; bases not matched to a gene: 13. This CDR3 spans 15 amino acids. CDR3 amino acids: CASLPGGGLGYEQYF. Here the CDR3 DNA reads TGTGCCAGCCTCCCGGGGGGAGGACTCGGCTACGAGCAGTACTTC.

The chain is built from TRBV10-3 and TRBJ2-4, with 9 bases matching TRBD1. The germline V gene has CDR1 ENHRY and CDR2 SYGVKD. The junction had 5 bases not matched to a gene; V was cut back by 2 bases and J by 3 bases. This CDR3 has 16 amino acids. CDR3 residues: CAISERTGVGKNIQYF. DNA for the CDR3: TGTGCCATCAGTGAGCGGACAGGGGTTGGCAAAAACATTCAGTACTTC.

This clone was seen a handful of times. The chain combines TRBV30 with TRBJ1-6, with TRBD1 as a possible D gene (5 bases). The CDR3 extends over 15 amino acids. Germline CDR1 GTSNPN, CDR2 SVGIG (reference sequence). Trimming took off 0 bases at V and 10 bases at J, with 16 bases between the two ends. DNA of the CDR3: TGTGCCTGGAGTGTAGGCAGGGAAAGATACTCACCCCTCCACTTT. Translating gives CAWSVGRERYSPLHF.

The chain joins TRBV27 to TRBJ1-1; D gene uncertain. The CDR3 is 14 amino acids. Germline V gene lookup returns CDR1 MNHEY and CDR2 SMNVEV (reference sequence). V lost 3 bases and J lost 1, with 9 bases in between. CDR3 loop: CASSFREANTEAFF. As DNA, the CDR3 is TGTGCCAGCAGTTTTCGGGAGGCGAACACTGAAGCTTTCTTT.

The V call is TRBV7-3, the J call TRBJ2-2; TRBD2 aligns across 7 bases. The V gene's germline CDR1 is SGHTA and CDR2 FQGTGA. This CDR3 contains 16 residues. Unmatched junction bases numbered 6, after V lost 0 bases and J lost 5 bases. CDR3: CASSLTRRGRTGELFF. CDR3 coding DNA: TGTGCCAGCAGCTTAACAAGGCGGGGGAGGACCGGGGAGCTGTTTTTT.

This chain joins TRBV10-3 and TRBJ2-5; 7 bases fit TRBD1. J was trimmed by 5 bases and V by 4 bases; bases with no gene match: 4. CDR1 and CDR2 (germline): ENHRY, SYGVKD. The CDR3 is made up of 13 amino acids. CDR3 bases: TGTGCCATCAGTGGACAGGGCCGGGAGACCCAGTACTTC. This translates into CAISGQGRETQYF.

The gene calls are TRBV7-6 and TRBJ1-2, with 7 bases matching TRBD1. CDR3 size: 14 residues. Germline V lookup: CDR1 SGHVS, CDR2 FNYEAQ. Losses at the gene ends were 9 bases for V and 4 bases for J; bases not matched to a gene: 11. The DNA of the CDR3 is TGTGCCAGTTCCCGAGAGGGACAGTCCTATGGCTACACCTTC. The encoded protein is CASSREGQSYGYTF.

The chain uses TRBV12-5 and TRBJ2-1, with 8 bases identical to TRBD2. Germline V gene data show CDR1 as LGHNT and CDR2 as FRNRAP. J gave up 7 bases and V 1 base, and 9 bases lay outside the gene matches. The CDR3 covers 16 residues. CDR3 sequence: CASGLGIGRAGNEQFF. CDR3 coding DNA: TGTGCTAGTGGTTTGGGGATCGGGAGGGCCGGAAATGAGCAGTTCTTC.

The chain couples TRBV6-5 to TRBJ2-3, with D maybe TRBD2 (6 bases). The V end lost 6 bases, the J end lost 4 bases, and 17 bases lay between the germline ends. Germline V lookup: CDR1 MNHEY, CDR2 SVGAGI. The CDR3 consists of 15 residues. The DNA for the CDR3 is TGTGCCAGCAGGAGGACGGGACTGAGTGCAGATACGCAGTATTTT. It yields the protein CASRRTGLSADTQYF.

The rearrangement joins TRBV5-5 to TRBJ2-3, with 8 nucleotides matching TRBD2. The CDR3 totals 15 residues. Trimming at V came to 0 bases and at J to 2 bases, leaving 2 bases not matched to a gene. The germline V gene has CDR1 SGHKS and CDR2 YYEKEE (reference sequence). The CDR3 protein is CASSLGLATTDTQYF. The CDR3 DNA reads TGTGCCAGCAGCTTGGGACTAGCGACCACAGATACGCAGTATTTT.

The chain has TRBV6-5 and TRBJ1-5; tentatively, D is TRBD1 (5 bases). V was pared by 6 bases and J by 7 bases, with 16 bases between. The CDR3 runs to 14 residues. Germline values: CDR1 MNHEY, CDR2 SVGAGI. Written as DNA, the CDR3 is TGTGCCAGCAGCCCTCGCGGGGCGCAACAGCCCCAGCATTTT. As protein: CASSPRGAQQPQHF.

The genes are TRBV7-9 and TRBJ2-7, with D unclear. This CDR3 spans 12 amino acids. V was clipped by 5 bases and J by 4 bases, with 9 bases between them. The germline V gene has CDR1 SEHNR and CDR2 FQNEAQ (reference sequence). CDR3 region: CASSPETYEQYF. The CDR3, as DNA: TGTGCCAGCAGCCCGGAGACTTACGAGCAGTACTTC.

This clone came up a few times. The J gene is TRBJ2-1, the V gene TRBV4-3; the match to TRBD1 covers 9 bases. V dropped 5 bases and J dropped 10; count of bases not matched to a gene: 9. CDR3 size: 14 residues. Germline V CDR1 and CDR2: LGHNA, YSLEER. Here the CDR3 DNA reads TGCGCCAGCAGCTCGGGGACAGGGCTTGTGGAGCAGTTCTTC. Encoded protein: CASSSGTGLVEQFF.

The rearrangement joins TRBV7-2 to TRBJ2-7; maybe TRBD1 (6 bases). The CDR3 sequence is 15 residues long. The V gene's germline CDR1 is SGHTA and CDR2 FQGNSA. Trimming took 5 bases from V and 5 from J, leaving 19 bases between them. As DNA, the CDR3 is TGTGCCAGCAGCCTTAGTTGGGGGCCATCGGACGAGCAGTACTTC. Translated, it gives CASSLSWGPSDEQYF.

This clone was detected only once. The rearrangement links TRBV29-1 to TRBJ1-2; D might be TRBD1 (6 bases). The CDR3 length is 14 residues. Between the trimmed V and J ends, which lost 1 base and 8 bases, there was a span of 17 bases. The germline gives CDR1 SQVTM, CDR2 ANQGSEA. CDR3 nucleotide sequence: TGCAGCGTTGAAGGGGCCACAGGGTATGGAGGCTACACCTTC. It encodes CSVEGATGYGGYTF.

The DNA of the CDR3 is TGTGCCTGGAGTCAGGGATCCTCCTACAATGAGCAGTTCTTC. Its protein product is CAWSQGSSYNEQFF. This chain connects TRBV30 to TRBJ2-1, with D possibly TRBD1 on 5 matching bases. Germline assignment: CDR1 GTSNPN and CDR2 SVGIG (reference sequence). V was shortened by 2 bases and J by 0 bases, with 8 bases between the two germline ends. This CDR3 comprises 14 residues. The entire variable domain, with the rest obtained from reference TRBV30 and TRBJ2-1, is as follows: SQTIHQWPATLVQPVGSPLSLECTVEGTSNPNLYWYRQAAGRGLQLLFYSVGIGQISSEVPQNLSASRPQDRQFILSSKKLLLSDSGFYLCAWSQGSSYNEQFFGPGTRLTVL.

The CDR3 bases are TGTGCCAGTAGTACAGCCAGGGGTAATCAGCCCCAGCATTTT. Amino acids: CASSTARGNQPQHF. V usage is TRBV19 and J usage is TRBJ1-5, with TRBD1 as a possible D gene (6 bases). The CDR3 runs 14 residues. Germline V gene data show CDR1 as LNHDA and CDR2 as SQIVND (reference sequence). Between the trimmed V and J ends, which lost 4 bases and 4 bases, there was a span of 11 bases.